Each of the 15 T cell receptor beta chains below was sequenced from the same sample in a study of cytomegalovirus exposure and HLA in healthy donors. The PCR made use of 60 Vbeta and 13 Jbeta primers. Assay: immunoSEQ multiplex PCR; the TCRdb copy retains only in-frame clones and omits some. The sample holds 180,000 or so clones, roughly 74% seen once. The source material was PBMCs. The receptors were sampled from a woman in her thirties or forties in good health and CMV-seropositive.

The V and J genes are TRBV18 and TRBJ1-1; perhaps TRBD1 as D (6 bases). This CDR3 is 14 amino acids long. Germline V lookup: CDR1 KGHSH, CDR2 LQKENI. Trimming cost V 1 base and J 1 base, with 7 bases left between them. CDR3 in DNA: TGTGCCAGCTCACCACAGGGACAGAACACTGAAGCTTTCTTT. As protein: CASSPQGQNTEAFF.

This chain uses TRBV30 with TRBJ2-5; possible D gene TRBD2, 5 bases. CDR1 and CDR2 from the germline V gene are GTSNPN and SVGIG (reference sequence). This CDR3 is built from 13 residues. Trimming shortened V by 1 base and J by 5 bases, and 11 bases separated the two germline ends. CDR3 DNA sequence: TGTGCCTGGAGTGAGGGAGTGGTGGAGACCCAGTACTTC. Amino acid sequence: CAWSEGVVETQYF.

CDR3 in amino acids: CSVKEGHSGGELFF. CDR3 bases: TGCAGCGTAAAAGAGGGACATTCCGGCGGGGAGCTGTTTTTT. The chain employs TRBV29-1 and TRBJ2-2; possibly TRBD1 for D (6 bases). The CDR3 extends over 14 amino acids. Per the germline V gene, CDR1 is SQVTM and CDR2 is ANQGSEA. Deletions cut 6 bases from V and 7 bases from J, with 18 bases between.

The chain employs TRBV10-3 and TRBJ1-2; 10 bases align to TRBD1. Germline CDR1 ENHRY, CDR2 SYGVKD. The CDR3 runs 16 residues. V was pared by 7 bases and J by 5 bases, with 13 bases of the junction left unmatched. The CDR3 bases are TGTGCCATCAACTCCCCGGACAGGGGGTTTAGGTATGGCTACACCTTC. It is translated as CAINSPDRGFRYGYTF.

V gene TRBV19 combines with J gene TRBJ2-1; 12 nucleotides match TRBD2. Germline V lookup: CDR1 LNHDA, CDR2 SQIVND (reference sequence). The junction had 12 bases not matched to a gene; V was cut back by 2 bases and J by 4 bases. The CDR3 runs to 19 residues. CDR3: CASSIFGGLAGLTYNEQFF. CDR3 bases: TGTGCCAGTAGTATATTTGGAGGACTAGCGGGGCTAACATACAATGAGCAGTTCTTC.

As for this clone: The identical CDR3 is also encoded by other nucleotide sequences in the sample. Here the CDR3 reads CASSLRRESTEAFF. CDR3 nucleotides: TGTGCCAGCAGTTTACGGCGGGAGAGCACTGAAGCTTTCTTT. This sequence joins TRBV27 and TRBJ1-1; D unclear. Germline loops: CDR1 MNHEY, CDR2 SMNVEV (reference sequence). The V and J ends lost 2 bases and 4 bases respectively, with 11 bases between them. The CDR3 has 14 amino acids.

CDR3 loop: CASSQDRGRTEAFF. The CDR3 coding sequence is TGTGCCAGCAGCCAGGACAGAGGGAGAACTGAAGCTTTCTTT. The chain couples TRBV7-9 to TRBJ1-1; weak D call: TRBD1 (6 bases). This CDR3 has 14 amino acids. The V end was cut by 5 bases, the J end by 5 bases, with 15 bases between. CDR1 SEHNR and CDR2 FQNEAQ come from the germline V gene (reference sequence).

J is TRBJ1-4 and V is TRBV5-4, with 7 positions matching TRBD1. V was clipped by 3 bases and J by 4 bases; unmatched bases: 6. The CDR3 sequence is 15 residues long. CDR1 and CDR2 (germline): SGHNT, YYREEE (reference sequence). In DNA form, the CDR3 reads TGTGCCAGCAGCTCACCGGGACAGAATAATGAAAAACTGTTTTTT. Encoded protein: CASSSPGQNNEKLFF.

The chain recombines TRBV5-1 with TRBJ2-3; D may be TRBD2 (5 bases). The CDR3 contains 14 residues. Trimming removed 4 bases at V and 2 bases at J, with 11 bases between. Looked up from germline, CDR1 is SGHRS and CDR2 is YFSETQ. In DNA, the CDR3 is TGCGCCAGCAGCCGGGCGGGCCCCACAGATACGCAGTATTTT. This translates into CASSRAGPTDTQYF. Complete variable domain (other parts from reference TRBV5-1 and TRBJ2-3): KAGVTQTPRYLIKTRGQQVTLSCSPISGHRSVSWYQQTPGQGLQFLFEYFSETQRNKGNFPGRFSGRQFSNSRSEMNVSTLELGDSALYLCASSRAGPTDTQYFGPGTRLTVL.

This chain joins TRBV5-4 and TRBJ2-1; 10 bases match TRBD2. After removal of 4 bases from V and 0 bases from J, the junction contained 1 base not matched to a gene. CDR1 SGHNT and CDR2 YYREEE come from the germline V gene (reference sequence). The CDR3 spans 15 residues. The CDR3 loop reads CASSPSGSSYNEQFF. The CDR3 DNA follows: TGTGCCAGCAGCCCTAGCGGGAGCTCCTACAATGAGCAGTTCTTC. Full variable domain (rest looked up from reference TRBV5-4 and TRBJ2-1): ETGVTQSPTHLIKTRGQQVTLRCSSQSGHNTVSWYQQALGQGPQFIFQYYREEENGRGNFPPRFSGLQFPNYSSELNVNALELDDSALYLCASSPSGSSYNEQFFGPGTRLTVL.

This chain connects TRBV14 to TRBJ2-7; D might be TRBD1 (5 bases). Germline CDR1 SGHDN, CDR2 FVKESK. Trimming took off 2 bases at V and 6 bases at J, with 11 bases between the two ends. The CDR3 length is 13 residues. The CDR3 DNA reads as TGTGCCAGCAGCCAATCCTTGGGGCGCGAGCAGTACTTC. It encodes CASSQSLGREQYF.

This chain connects TRBV28 to TRBJ1-3; 10 nucleotides match TRBD1. This CDR3 is 17 amino acids long. J lost 5 bases, V lost 7 bases, and 14 bases had no gene match. Per the germline V gene, CDR1 is MDHEN and CDR2 is SYDVKM. CDR3 sequence (DNA): TGTGCCAGCAACAAATCCGGGACAGGGGCGCGCCGAAACACCATATATTTT. Residues: CASNKSGTGARRNTIYF.

The chain carries TRBV10-2 and TRBJ2-7; 8 nucleotides match TRBD2. Germline-derived CDR1 and CDR2 are WSHSY and SAAADI. This CDR3 is built from 13 residues. V dropped 11 bases and J dropped 3; count of bases not matched to a gene: 9. CDR3 sequence: CALTGGGRYEQYF. CDR3 coding DNA: TGCGCCCTGACGGGGGGGGGACGCTACGAGCAGTACTTC.

The CDR3 reads CASSSGYEQYF. The CDR3 DNA follows: TGTGCCAGTAGTAGCGGGTACGAGCAGTACTTC. The J gene is TRBJ2-7, the V gene TRBV19; a weak D match, TRBD2 (5 bases). CDR3 size: 11 residues. Germline V CDR1 and CDR2: LNHDA, SQIVND (reference sequence). The germline V and J ends were trimmed by 4 bases and 4 bases, with 5 bases remaining between them.

V and J are TRBV29-1 and TRBJ2-7, with TRBD2 matching 11 bases. The J call may be wrong; the DNA end is better matched by TRBJ2-1. The CDR3 covers 13 residues. Germline V lookup: CDR1 SQVTM, CDR2 ANQGSEA. The CDR3 sequence is CTGTSGPYNEQFF. The CDR3 DNA is TGCACCGGGACTAGCGGCCCCTACAATGAGCAGTTCTTC.